These 31 T cell receptor beta chains came from one sample sequenced in a study of CD8 T cells in Susac syndrome. Reverse transcription of about 0.45 to 1 ug RNA used random hexamers. One entry per CDR3 protein, called by TCRdb with MiXCR from the immunoSEQ multiplex PCR reads. The sample has tens of thousands of distinct CDR3 sequences, under 95% seen once. Sequences were obtained from CD8+ T cells from PBMCs. The receptors come from a human donor with Susac syndrome.

The genes are TRBV12-3 or TRBV12-4 and TRBJ2-1; TRBD2 might be the D (6 bases). The CDR3 has 15 amino acids. V lost 6 bases, J lost 7 bases, and 19 bases lay in between. CDR3 residues: CASSYLALGWNEQFF. CDR3 nucleotide sequence: TGTGCCAGCAGCTATCTAGCGCTGGGGTGGAATGAGCAGTTCTTC.

CDR3 coding DNA: TGTGCCAGCAGCTTAGCTTGGGACGAAGAGACCCAGTACTTC. It encodes CASSLAWDEETQYF. The chain carries TRBV7-2 and TRBJ2-5; D possibly uses TRBD1 or TRBD2 (5 bases each). Germline loops: CDR1 SGHTA, CDR2 FQGNSA. This CDR3 has 14 amino acids. Trimming stripped 0 bases from V and 3 bases from J, with 8 bases between.

The chain employs TRBV5-6 and TRBJ2-5, with TRBD1 matching 8 bases. V shed 3 bases, J shed 3 bases, and the junction held 4 bases outside the gene matches. CDR3 size: 14 residues. Germline V CDR1 and CDR2: SGHDT, YYEEEE. The CDR3: CASSSTGVEETQYF. The CDR3 DNA is TGTGCCAGCAGCTCGACAGGGGTAGAAGAGACCCAGTACTTC.

The chain combines TRBV5-6 with TRBJ2-1; D gene unclear. CDR3 length: 12 residues. The ends were cut back, 2 bases at V and 8 bases at J, with 8 bases in the middle. From germline, CDR1 is SGHDT and CDR2 YYEEEE. The CDR3 sequence is CASSLGSDEQFF. The CDR3 coding sequence is TGTGCCAGCAGCTTAGGATCGGATGAGCAGTTCTTC.

This chain connects TRBV29-1 to TRBJ2-1; weak D call: TRBD1 (6 bases). Trimming stripped 6 bases from V and 2 bases from J, with 11 bases between. In germline, CDR1 is SQVTM, CDR2 ANQGSEA. This CDR3 spans 13 amino acids. CDR3 sequence reads: CSVGRDTYNEQFF. The CDR3 nucleotides are TGCAGCGTAGGCCGGGACACCTACAATGAGCAGTTCTTC.

The sample holds one count of this clonotype. The rearrangement uses TRBV7-6 and TRBJ1-5; D is undetermined. The CDR3 contains 13 residues. V lost 2 bases, J lost 1 base, and 3 bases lay in between. In germline, CDR1 is SGHVS, CDR2 FNYEAQ. CDR3 DNA: TGTGCCAGCAGCTTATCAAGCAATCAGCCCCAGCATTTT. This gives the protein CASSLSSNQPQHF. Using reference TRBV7-6 and TRBJ1-5 for the parts outside the CDR3, the full variable domain is GAGVSQSPRYKVTKRGQDVALRCDPISGHVSLYWYRQALGQGPEFLTYFNYEAQQDKSGLPNDRFSAERPEGSISTLTIQRTEQRDSAMYRCASSLSSNQPQHFGDGTRLSIL.

The chain couples TRBV3-1 to TRBJ1-1, with D possibly being TRBD1 (5 bases). Per germline, CDR1 LGHDT and CDR2 YNNKEL (reference sequence). V shed 0 bases and J shed 4 bases, with 18 bases lying between them. There are 17 residues in the CDR3. CDR3 bases: TGTGCCAGCAGCCAAGAAAGGGGAAGGGGCTGGGGCACTGAAGCTTTCTTT. It yields the protein CASSQERGRGWGTEAFF.

The chain links TRBV7-9 to TRBJ2-7, with 9 bases lining up with TRBD2. Germline CDR1 reads SEHNR; CDR2 reads FQNEAQ (reference sequence). The CDR3 runs 17 residues. The V and J ends lost 0 bases and 0 bases, in that order; junction bases with no gene match: 6. CDR3 nucleotides: TGTGCCAGCAGCTTAGCGTCAGCTAGCGGGGTCTCCTACGAGCAGTACTTC. It specifies CASSLASASGVSYEQYF.

V gene TRBV14 combines with J gene TRBJ2-2; possibly TRBD1 for D (5 bases). The length of the CDR3 is 17 residues. Germline CDR1 SGHDN, CDR2 FVKESK. Trimming left V 2 bases short and J 6 bases short, with 19 bases between. The CDR3 DNA reads TGTGCCAGCAGCCAACCGCTCGACAGCCGGAGTCCCGGGGAGCTGTTTTTT. Its protein is CASSQPLDSRSPGELFF.

The chain is built from TRBV7-2 and TRBJ2-3; D is unclear. V was pared by 5 bases and J by 0 bases, with 6 bases between. CDR3 length equals 13 residues. Germline V gives CDR1 SGHTA, CDR2 FQGNSA. The CDR3 protein is CASSLGSTDTQYF. The CDR3 DNA reads as TGTGCCAGCAGCCTGGGAAGCACAGATACGCAGTATTTT.

V is TRBV6-5 and J is TRBJ1-5; possibly TRBD1 for D (6 bases). Germline V gene lookup returns CDR1 MNHEY and CDR2 SVGAGI. CDR3 length equals 13 residues. V lost 6 bases and J 5 bases, leaving 11 bases between the germline ends. CDR3 sequence: CASRRGGDQPQHF. For the CDR3, the DNA is TGTGCCAGCAGGAGGGGGGGGGATCAGCCCCAGCATTTT.

The rearrangement uses TRBV20-1 and TRBJ2-1, with D possibly being TRBD1 (6 bases). The germline CDR1 and CDR2 sequences are DFQATT and SNEGSKA (reference sequence). The V end lost 7 bases, the J end lost 3 bases, and 13 bases lay between the germline ends. The CDR3 loop spans 13 amino acids. Here the CDR3 reads CSGPRGGYNEQFF. CDR3 in DNA: TGCAGTGGCCCCAGAGGGGGCTACAATGAGCAGTTCTTC.

This clonotype appeared once. The chain joins TRBV5-5 to TRBJ2-3, with D maybe TRBD2 (5 bases). The CDR3 covers 13 residues. Germline V gives CDR1 SGHKS, CDR2 YYEKEE (reference sequence). The V and J ends lost 10 bases and 2 bases respectively, with 14 bases between them. The CDR3 DNA reads as TGTGCCGCCGGGGTCGTCACCACAGATACGCAGTATTTT. The encoded protein is CAAGVVTTDTQYF.

The V gene is TRBV6-1, the J gene TRBJ1-1; 8 nucleotides align to TRBD1. Germline V gene sequence: CDR1 MNHNS, CDR2 SASEGT. CDR3 size: 15 residues. V dropped 6 bases and J dropped 1; count of bases not matched to a gene: 7. The CDR3 protein is CASRDVGTGNTEAFF. The CDR3 DNA is TGTGCCAGCAGAGATGTCGGGACAGGGAACACTGAAGCTTTCTTT.

This chain joins TRBV28 and TRBJ2-7, with TRBD2 identical over 10 bases. Per the germline V gene, CDR1 is MDHEN and CDR2 is SYDVKM. The CDR3 extends over 15 amino acids. V dropped 1 base and J dropped 3; count of bases not matched to a gene: 3. The CDR3 DNA reads as TGTGCCAGCAGTTTATCTCTAGCGGGGGTCTACGAGCAGTACTTC. Its translation: CASSLSLAGVYEQYF. The full variable domain, with the rest looked up from reference TRBV28 and TRBJ2-7, is DVKVTQSSRYLVKRTGEKVFLECVQDMDHENMFWYRQDPGLGLRLIYFSYDVKMKEKGDIPEGYSVSREKKERFSLILESASTNQTSMYLCASSLSLAGVYEQYFGPGTRLTVT.

The V and J genes are TRBV20-1 and TRBJ1-4; D not certain. CDR3 size: 13 residues. Germline V CDR1 and CDR2: DFQATT, SNEGSKA (reference sequence). V dropped 6 bases and J dropped 6 bases, with 14 bases sitting between them. The DNA of the CDR3 is TGCAGTGCCATCGTGGGGAGATATGAAAAACTGTTTTTT. Protein sequence: CSAIVGRYEKLFF.

J is TRBJ1-5 and V is TRBV30; no reliable D call. CDR1 is GTSNPN and CDR2 is SVGIG in the germline V gene (reference sequence). V was pared by 0 bases and J by 5 bases, with 14 bases between. This CDR3 has 15 residues. CDR3 sequence reads: CAWSVPRHPHQPQHF. The CDR3 region has the DNA TGTGCCTGGAGTGTACCCCGACATCCCCATCAGCCCCAGCATTTT.

The chain uses TRBV18 and TRBJ1-5; 8 bases line up with TRBD1. This CDR3 has 17 residues. Germline-derived CDR1 and CDR2 are KGHSH and LQKENI. Unmatched junction bases numbered 11, after V lost 3 bases and J lost 4 bases. CDR3 in amino acids: CASSPLPLTGGNQPQHF. As DNA, the CDR3 is TGTGCCAGCTCACCGCTCCCCCTAACAGGGGGGAATCAGCCCCAGCATTTT.

The genes are TRBV5-5 and TRBJ1-1; 10 nucleotides match TRBD1. The CDR3 spans 14 residues. Trimming cost V 3 bases and J 5 bases; bases outside gene matches: 4. Germline V lookup: CDR1 SGHKS, CDR2 YYEKEE (reference sequence). This CDR3 is CASSWDRGRTEAFF. The CDR3 DNA reads TGTGCCAGCAGCTGGGACAGGGGTCGGACTGAAGCTTTCTTT.

V gene TRBV28 combines with J gene TRBJ2-7, with D perhaps TRBD2 (5 bases). CDR3 length: 13 residues. Trimming left V 7 bases short and J 5 bases short, with 15 bases between. Germline CDR1 reads MDHEN; CDR2 reads SYDVKM. The CDR3 sequence: CASTRTPRDEQYF. The CDR3 DNA sequence: TGTGCCAGCACCCGGACTCCTAGGGACGAGCAGTACTTC.

The chain combines TRBV15 with TRBJ1-1; weak D call: TRBD1 (5 bases). The CDR3 extends over 18 amino acids. Per germline, CDR1 LNHNV and CDR2 YYDKDF (reference sequence). The V and J ends lost 2 bases and 4 bases respectively, with 23 bases between them. CDR3 DNA: TGTGCCACCAGCAGATCGACCGGGACGGACTTTACGGGCACTGAAGCTTTCTTT. It is translated as CATSRSTGTDFTGTEAFF.

The chain couples TRBV7-9 to TRBJ1-4, with D uncertain. CDR1 and CDR2 (germline): SEHNR, FQNEAQ (reference sequence). The CDR3 length is 15 residues. The V end was cut by 5 bases, the J end by 0 bases, with 10 bases between. In DNA form, the CDR3 reads TGTGCCAGCAGCGATACAACTTCAACTAATGAAAAACTGTTTTTT. Translated: CASSDTTSTNEKLFF.

A single count supports this clonotype. The gene calls are TRBV29-1 and TRBJ2-7, with D perhaps matching TRBD1 (5 bases). The CDR3 runs 12 residues. Per the germline V gene, CDR1 is SQVTM and CDR2 is ANQGSEA. V was cut by 7 bases and J by 5 bases, with 15 bases left in between. Written as DNA, the CDR3 is TGCAGCGGGGTAGGGCAGGGTAACGAGCAGTACTTC. It codes for CSGVGQGNEQYF.

The genes are TRBV27 and TRBJ1-2, with TRBD1 identical over 7 bases. CDR1 and CDR2 (germline): MNHEY, SMNVEV (reference sequence). The CDR3 contains 14 residues. J was trimmed by 8 bases and V by 3 bases; bases with no gene match: 9. The DNA for the CDR3 is TGTGCCAGCAGTTTCTCGGACAGGTCTGGGGGCTACACCTTC. Encoded protein: CASSFSDRSGGYTF.

The CDR3 reads CSARYTGELFF. The CDR3 DNA sequence: TGCAGTGCTAGATATACCGGGGAGCTGTTTTTT. The rearrangement joins TRBV20-1 to TRBJ2-2; D is ambiguous. V dropped 2 bases and J dropped 5 bases, with 3 bases sitting between them. The CDR3 covers 11 residues. Germline CDR1 DFQATT, CDR2 SNEGSKA (reference sequence).

The gene calls are TRBV5-6 and TRBJ2-1, with a possible D match to TRBD2 (5 bases). The CDR3 consists of 14 residues. Germline loops: CDR1 SGHDT, CDR2 YYEEEE. Trimming took off 2 bases at V and 5 bases at J, with 11 bases between the two ends. The CDR3 spells CASSFLGVHNEQFF. The CDR3 DNA reads as TGTGCCAGCAGCTTCCTCGGGGTTCACAATGAGCAGTTCTTC.

The CDR3: CASSQGDRHNDYGYTF. The CDR3 coding sequence is TGTGCCAGCAGCCAAGGGGACAGACACAACGACTATGGCTACACCTTC. This rearrangement joins TRBV3-1 to TRBJ1-2; TRBD1 agrees at 7 bases. V was pared by 1 base and J by 3 bases, with 8 bases of the junction left unmatched. The CDR3 length is 16 residues. Per the germline V gene, CDR1 is LGHDT and CDR2 is YNNKEL (reference sequence).

This clonotype was seen once. The V gene is TRBV3-1, the J gene TRBJ1-5; tentative D call: TRBD1 (5 bases). The germline V gene encodes CDR1 LGHDT and CDR2 YNNKEL (reference sequence). V was cut by 3 bases and J by 7 bases, with 10 bases left in between. The CDR3 extends over 13 amino acids. Here the CDR3 DNA reads TGTGCCAGCAGCCAGGGTCAGGGACAGCCCCAGCATTTT. Amino acids: CASSQGQGQPQHF.

This clonotype has a single count. This chain links TRBV12-3 or TRBV12-4 with TRBJ2-1, with D possibly TRBD2 on 6 matching bases. The V gene lost 5 bases and the J gene lost 5 bases, with 16 bases spanning the gap. This CDR3 contains 15 residues. This CDR3 reads CASSLRESGHNEQFF. For the CDR3, the DNA is TGTGCCAGCAGTCTCCGGGAGAGCGGTCACAATGAGCAGTTCTTC.

The rearrangement links TRBV18 to TRBJ2-5; D is tentatively TRBD1 or TRBD2 (5 bases each). Germline values: CDR1 KGHSH, CDR2 LQKENI. CDR3 length: 12 amino acids. The V and J ends lost 6 bases and 5 bases respectively, with 10 bases between them. The CDR3 here is CASSRGDETQYF. As DNA, the CDR3 is TGTGCCAGCTCCCGAGGGGATGAGACCCAGTACTTC.

This chain joins TRBV20-1 and TRBJ1-5; D call uncertain. This CDR3 has 15 residues. Per the germline V gene, CDR1 is DFQATT and CDR2 is SNEGSKA (reference sequence). V lost 0 bases and J 6 bases, leaving 15 bases between the germline ends. CDR3 nucleotide sequence: TGCAGTGCTAGAGACAACCTGATTTTCGGTCAGCCCCAGCATTTT. Protein product: CSARDNLIFGQPQHF.